These 16 T cell receptor beta chains originate from one sample sequenced in a study of T cell repertoires in cytomegalovirus infection. MiXCR, run by TCRdb on the reads, gives a single entry per CDR3 protein. The data show 200,000 to 300,000 distinct CDR3 sequences, with 12% seen just once and 1.5% to 2% held by the top ten. The material sequenced was PBMCs. The receptor set was obtained from a human donor in good health (CMV status not recorded). Some clones in this sample may be carry-over from other donors' samples.

This clonotype was found many times. This chain joins TRBV25-1 and TRBJ1-2; D might be TRBD1 (5 bases). V gave up 4 bases and J gave up 5 bases, with 8 bases separating them. Germline CDR1 and CDR2: MGHDK and SYGVNS. The CDR3 runs to 12 residues. The CDR3 loop is CASSAGLYGYTF. The CDR3 DNA follows: TGTGCCAGCAGTGCGGGGCTTTATGGCTACACCTTC.

This clonotype was picked up many times. V and J are TRBV19 and TRBJ1-5; 7 nucleotides align to TRBD1. There are 13 residues in the CDR3. Germline-derived CDR1 and CDR2 are LNHDA and SQIVND (reference sequence). The V segment lost 8 bases and the J segment 7 bases; nucleotides outside the gene matches: 8. CDR3 nucleotides: TGTGCCAGTTCACAGGGGTTCGTCCAGCCCCAGCATTTT. Translation gives CASSQGFVQPQHF.

The CDR3 coding sequence is TGTGCCAGTAGCAACTGGAGGGATCAGCCCCAGCATTTT. It specifies CASSNWRDQPQHF. The chain joins TRBV19 to TRBJ1-5; no clear D. Trimming stripped 6 bases from V and 5 bases from J, with 11 bases between. CDR1 is LNHDA and CDR2 is SQIVND in the germline V gene (reference sequence). This CDR3 has 13 residues.

This rearrangement joins TRBV28 to TRBJ1-2; D is possibly TRBD1 (6 bases). Trimming stripped 1 base from V and 8 bases from J, with 11 bases between. This CDR3 is 13 amino acids long. Germline lookup yields CDR1 MDHEN and CDR2 SYDVKM. CDR3 DNA: TGTGCCAGCAGTTTATCCGGGGGCGAGGGCTACACCTTC. Amino acid sequence: CASSLSGGEGYTF.

The gene calls are TRBV11-2 and TRBJ2-1, with D hard to call. The germline V gene has CDR1 SGHAT and CDR2 FQNNGV. Trimming left V 5 bases short and J 6 bases short, with 20 bases between. The CDR3 extends over 16 amino acids. This CDR3 is CASSHDPRAISNEQFF. CDR3 in DNA: TGTGCCAGCAGCCACGACCCTAGGGCTATCTCCAATGAGCAGTTCTTC.

This clonotype was observed a few times. The chain is built from TRBV29-1 and TRBJ1-2; D remains unclear. Germline lookup yields CDR1 SQVTM and CDR2 ANQGSEA. This CDR3 has 10 residues. Here the CDR3 DNA reads TGCAGTCCTTTCGGCTATGGCTACACCTTC. Residues: CSPFGYGYTF.

This clonotype showed up just once. Possible read error: a much larger clone is one base away. This chain links TRBV7-4 with TRBJ2-3; the D gene is possibly TRBD2 (5 bases). The CDR3 sequence is 16 residues long. V was shortened by 5 bases and J by 0 bases, with 15 bases between the two germline ends. CDR1 and CDR2 from the germline V gene are SGHVT and SQSDAQ. The CDR3 DNA reads TGTGCCAGCAGCAGCCCCGGACTGGAAAGCACAGATACGCAGTATTTT. Its translation is CASSSPGLESTDTQYF.

This clonotype was seen at least ten times. V and J are TRBV6-6 and TRBJ2-2; 7 nucleotides align to TRBD1. Germline loops: CDR1 MNHNY, CDR2 SVGAGI (reference sequence). V lost 2 bases, J lost 6 bases, and 3 bases stayed unmatched. The CDR3 is made up of 14 amino acids. In nucleotides, the CDR3 is TGTGCCAGCAGTTACGACAGGGACCCCGGGGAGCTGTTTTTT. It codes for CASSYDRDPGELFF.

The sample holds many counts of this clonotype. The gene calls are TRBV12-3 or TRBV12-4 and TRBJ2-2, with D perhaps assigned TRBD1 or TRBD2 (5 bases each). Trimming pared 3 bases from V and 4 bases from J, leaving 6 bases between. The CDR3 consists of 13 residues. The DNA for the CDR3 is TGTGCCAGCAGTTTCGGGGCCACCGGGGAGCTGTTTTTT. Translated, it gives CASSFGATGELFF.

This chain connects TRBV6-5 to TRBJ2-1, with D unclear. The CDR3 sequence is 13 residues long. V was trimmed by 4 bases and J by 3 bases, leaving 7 bases between them. Germline CDR1 reads MNHEY; CDR2 reads SVGAGI. CDR3 sequence: CASSLPNYNEQFF. The CDR3 DNA reads TGTGCCAGCAGTTTACCCAACTACAATGAGCAGTTCTTC.

The table lists this clonotype with a few counts. This chain uses TRBV14 with TRBJ2-2; D is uncertain. Germline V lookup: CDR1 SGHDN, CDR2 FVKESK. V was pared by 3 bases and J by 4 bases, with 0 bases between. The CDR3 extends over 11 amino acids. CDR3 protein: CASSHTGELFF. The CDR3 DNA reads TGTGCCAGCAGCCACACCGGGGAGCTGTTTTTT.

The chain joins TRBV20-1 to TRBJ2-1, with D perhaps matching TRBD2 (7 bases). Trimming pared 1 base from V and 8 bases from J, leaving 18 bases between. The CDR3 totals 15 residues. The germline CDR1 and CDR2 sequences are DFQATT and SNEGSKA (reference sequence). The CDR3: CSARAPRGLKDEQFF. The DNA of the CDR3 is TGCAGTGCTAGAGCCCCGCGGGGGCTGAAGGATGAGCAGTTCTTC.

The J gene is TRBJ2-3, the V gene TRBV20-1, with 10 bases aligning to TRBD2. The trim removed 4 bases at V and 0 bases at J, leaving 7 bases unmatched. Germline V CDR1 and CDR2: DFQATT, SNEGSKA (reference sequence). The CDR3 consists of 16 residues. DNA of the CDR3: TGCAGTGCTACCGGGGTAGCGGGGGGAAGCACAGATACGCAGTATTTT. Translated, it gives CSATGVAGGSTDTQYF.

V gene TRBV4-3 combines with J gene TRBJ1-1, with TRBD1 matching 8 bases. V trimming: 2 bases; J trimming: 1 base; junction bases outside the gene matches: 6. Germline CDR1 and CDR2: LGHNA and YSLEER. This CDR3 spans 16 amino acids. The CDR3 is CASSQQRTGTNTEAFF. For the CDR3, the DNA is TGCGCCAGCAGCCAACAGAGGACAGGGACGAACACTGAAGCTTTCTTT.

This clonotype was observed many times. CDR3 coding DNA: TGTGCCAGCAGCTTGACCGGGACTAGCGGCACGCCCTACGAGCAGTACTTC. This encodes CASSLTGTSGTPYEQYF. The V call is TRBV7-3, the J call TRBJ2-7; TRBD2 aligns across 11 bases. This CDR3 has 17 residues. CDR1 and CDR2 (germline): SGHTA, FQGTGA. Trimming took 3 bases from V and 2 from J; bases not matched to a gene: 9.

This clonotype was observed many times. DNA of the CDR3: TGTGCCAGCAGCTTAGGGCGTTCCAGTACTAGCACAGATACGCAGTATTTT. Its translation is CASSLGRSSTSTDTQYF. The rearrangement uses TRBV7-4 and TRBJ2-3; no definite D call. The V and J ends lost 1 base and 0 bases respectively, with 14 bases between them. In germline, CDR1 is SGHVT, CDR2 SQSDAQ. The CDR3 has 17 amino acids.